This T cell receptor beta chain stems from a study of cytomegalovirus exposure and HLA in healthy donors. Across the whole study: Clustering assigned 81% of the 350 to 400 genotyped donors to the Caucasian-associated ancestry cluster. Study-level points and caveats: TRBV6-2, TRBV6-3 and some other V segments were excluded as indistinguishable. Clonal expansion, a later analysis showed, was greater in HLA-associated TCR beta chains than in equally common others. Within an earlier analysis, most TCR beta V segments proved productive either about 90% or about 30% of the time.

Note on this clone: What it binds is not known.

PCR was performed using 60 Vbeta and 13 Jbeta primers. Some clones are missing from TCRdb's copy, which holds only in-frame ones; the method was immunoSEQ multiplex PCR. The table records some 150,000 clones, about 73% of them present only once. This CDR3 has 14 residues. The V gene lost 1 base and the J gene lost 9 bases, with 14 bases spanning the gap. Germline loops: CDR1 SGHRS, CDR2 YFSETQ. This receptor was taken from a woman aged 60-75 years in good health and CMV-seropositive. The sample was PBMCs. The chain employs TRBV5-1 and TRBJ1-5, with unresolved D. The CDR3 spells CASSLREAGGPQHF. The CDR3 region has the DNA TGCGCCAGCAGCTTGCGGGAGGCCGGTGGGCCCCAGCATTTT. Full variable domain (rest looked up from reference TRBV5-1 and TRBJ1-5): KAGVTQTPRYLIKTRGQQVTLSCSPISGHRSVSWYQQTPGQGLQFLFEYFSETQRNKGNFPGRFSGRQFSNSRSEMNVSTLELGDSALYLCASSLREAGGPQHFGDGTRLSIL.